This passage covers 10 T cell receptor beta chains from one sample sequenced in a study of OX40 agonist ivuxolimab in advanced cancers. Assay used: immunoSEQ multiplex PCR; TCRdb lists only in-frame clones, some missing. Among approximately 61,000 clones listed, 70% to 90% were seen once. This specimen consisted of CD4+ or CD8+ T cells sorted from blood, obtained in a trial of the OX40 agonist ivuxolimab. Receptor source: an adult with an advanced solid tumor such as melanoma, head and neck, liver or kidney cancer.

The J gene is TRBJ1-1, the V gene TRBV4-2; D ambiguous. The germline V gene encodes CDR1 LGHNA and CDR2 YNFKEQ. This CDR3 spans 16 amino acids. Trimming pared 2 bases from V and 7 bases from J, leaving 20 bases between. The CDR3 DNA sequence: TGTGCCAGCAGCCAAAACTACGCCTCCGGTAACGGTGAAGCTTTCTTT. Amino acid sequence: CASSQNYASGNGEAFF.

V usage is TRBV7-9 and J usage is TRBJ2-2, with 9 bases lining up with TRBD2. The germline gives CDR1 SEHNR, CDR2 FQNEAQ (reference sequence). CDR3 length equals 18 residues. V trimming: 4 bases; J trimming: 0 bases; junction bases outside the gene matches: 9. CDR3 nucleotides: TGTGCCAGCAGCTCCCGCGGTAGCGGGAGCGCGAACACCGGGGAGCTGTTTTTT. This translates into CASSSRGSGSANTGELFF.

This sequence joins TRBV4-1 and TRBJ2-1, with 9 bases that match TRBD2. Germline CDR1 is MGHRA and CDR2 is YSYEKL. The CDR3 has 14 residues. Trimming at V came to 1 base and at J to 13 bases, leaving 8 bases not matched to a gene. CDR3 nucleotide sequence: TGCGCCAGCAGCCAAGTTCGCGGGAGGGCCAACCAGTTCTTC. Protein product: CASSQVRGRANQFF.

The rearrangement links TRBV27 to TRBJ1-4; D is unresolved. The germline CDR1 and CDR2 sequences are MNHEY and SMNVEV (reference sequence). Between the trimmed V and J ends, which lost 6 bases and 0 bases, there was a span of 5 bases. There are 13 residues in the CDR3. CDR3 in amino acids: CASRIATNEKLFF. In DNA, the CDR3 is TGTGCCAGCAGAATCGCAACTAATGAAAAACTGTTTTTT.

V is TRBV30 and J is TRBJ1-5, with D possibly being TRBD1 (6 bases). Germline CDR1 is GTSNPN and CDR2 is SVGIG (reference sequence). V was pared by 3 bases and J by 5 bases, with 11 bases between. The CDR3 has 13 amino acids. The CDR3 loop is CAWSRDTDQPQHF. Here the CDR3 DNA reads TGTGCCTGGAGCCGGGACACCGATCAGCCCCAGCATTTT.

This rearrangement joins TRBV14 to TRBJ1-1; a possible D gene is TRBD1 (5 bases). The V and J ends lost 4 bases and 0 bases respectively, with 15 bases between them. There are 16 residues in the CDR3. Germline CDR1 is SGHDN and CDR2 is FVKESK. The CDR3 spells CASSPPETDMNTEAFF. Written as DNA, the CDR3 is TGTGCCAGCAGCCCCCCCGAGACAGACATGAACACTGAAGCTTTCTTT.

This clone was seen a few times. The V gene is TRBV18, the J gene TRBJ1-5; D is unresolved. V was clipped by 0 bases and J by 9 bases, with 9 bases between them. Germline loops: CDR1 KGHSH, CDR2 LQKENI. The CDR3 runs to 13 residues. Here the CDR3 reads CASSPPSGGPQHF. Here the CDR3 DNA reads TGTGCCAGCTCACCACCGTCGGGAGGGCCCCAGCATTTT. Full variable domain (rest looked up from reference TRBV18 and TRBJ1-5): NAGVMQNPRHLVRRRGQEARLRCSPMKGHSHVYWYRQLPEEGLKFMVYLQKENIIDESGMPKERFSAEFPKEGPSILRIQQVVRGDSAAYFCASSPPSGGPQHFGDGTRLSIL.

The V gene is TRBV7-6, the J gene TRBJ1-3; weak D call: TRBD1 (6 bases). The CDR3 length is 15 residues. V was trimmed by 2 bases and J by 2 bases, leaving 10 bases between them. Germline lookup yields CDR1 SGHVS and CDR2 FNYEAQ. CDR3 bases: TGTGCCAGCAGCTTAACAGCAGGGGCTGGAAACACCATATATTTT. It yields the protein CASSLTAGAGNTIYF.

Written as DNA, the CDR3 is TGTGCCAGCAGTGAGCAGGGTGGCTACGAGCAGTACGTC. Protein sequence: CASSEQGGYEQYV. This chain links TRBV6-1 with TRBJ2-7, with D maybe TRBD1 (5 bases). Trimming cost V 3 bases and J 3 bases, with 9 bases left between them. Germline assignment: CDR1 MNHNS and CDR2 SASEGT. This CDR3 comprises 13 residues.

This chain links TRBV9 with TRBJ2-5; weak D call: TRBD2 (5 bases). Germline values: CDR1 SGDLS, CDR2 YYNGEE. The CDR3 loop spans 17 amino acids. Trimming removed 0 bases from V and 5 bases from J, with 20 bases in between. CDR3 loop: CASSVDWSFVTGETQYF. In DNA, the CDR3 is TGTGCCAGCAGCGTAGATTGGAGCTTTGTAACGGGGGAGACCCAGTACTTC.